There are many counts of the clone carrying this TCR beta chain. A junction end diverges from the germline sequence, so it may reflect a read error. The data were obtained in a study of patients and donors after allogeneic stem cell transplantation. CDR3 length: 15 residues. Germline V gene sequence: CDR1 SEHNR, CDR2 FQNEAQ (reference sequence). One entry per CDR3 protein results from TCRdb running MiXCR on the RT-PCR reads. Among about 400,000 distinct CDR3 sequences, approximately 16% were seen once, and the ten largest hold less than 8.5%. The sequencing input was blood, either unsorted or a sorted T cell fraction (not recorded which). The TCR was taken from a human donor who was either an allogeneic HSCT recipient or a stem cell or donor lymphocyte infusion donor (not recorded which). It is not recorded whose cells these are; they may come from a transplant donor. J is TRBJ1-4 and V is TRBV7-9; D not certain. Here the CDR3 DNA reads TGTGCCAGCAGCTTAGTCGACTTAAGAAGTGAAACACTGTTTTTT. This encodes CASSLVDLRSETLFF.